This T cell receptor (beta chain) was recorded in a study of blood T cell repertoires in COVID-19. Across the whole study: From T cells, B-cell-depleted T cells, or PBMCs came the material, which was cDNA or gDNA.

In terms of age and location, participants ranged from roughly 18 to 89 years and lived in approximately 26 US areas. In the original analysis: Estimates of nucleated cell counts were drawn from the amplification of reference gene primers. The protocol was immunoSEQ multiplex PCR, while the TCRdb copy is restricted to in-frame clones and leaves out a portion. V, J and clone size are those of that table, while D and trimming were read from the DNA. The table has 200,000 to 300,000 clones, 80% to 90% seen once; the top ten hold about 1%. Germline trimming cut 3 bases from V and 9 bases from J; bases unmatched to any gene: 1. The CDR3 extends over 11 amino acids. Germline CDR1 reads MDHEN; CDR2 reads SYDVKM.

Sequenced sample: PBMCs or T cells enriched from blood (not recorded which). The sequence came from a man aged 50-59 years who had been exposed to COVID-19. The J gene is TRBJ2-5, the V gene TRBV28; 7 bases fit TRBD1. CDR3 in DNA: TGTGCCAGCAGTTTGACAGGGCCCCAGTACTTC. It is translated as CASSLTGPQYF. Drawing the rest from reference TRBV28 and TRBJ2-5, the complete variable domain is DVKVTQSSRYLVKRTGEKVFLECVQDMDHENMFWYRQDPGLGLRLIYFSYDVKMKEKGDIPEGYSVSREKKERFSLILESASTNQTSMYLCASSLTGPQYFGPGTRLLVL.